This T cell receptor (beta chain) was sequenced during a study of T cell responses to AZD1222 COVID-19 vaccine. Study conclusions and caveats: Spike as a whole was targeted by vaccine-associated CD4 TCRs, dominant at 160-218 and 743-854.

Using immunoSEQ multiplex PCR, the repertoire was profiled, and TCRdb retains in-frame clones only, with some absent. The sample lists fewer than 120,000 clones, approximately 90% occurring once. Points on this clone: Antigen unknown.

The germline V gene encodes CDR1 WSHSY and CDR2 SAAADI. The V end was cut by 1 base, the J end by 5 bases, with 3 bases between. The CDR3 runs 12 residues. This clonotype was obtained from an adult in good health. V and J are TRBV10-2 and TRBJ1-5; D not resolved. The sample consisted of peripheral blood, taken on day 0 of AZD1222 vaccination. The CDR3 sequence is CASSEWDQPQHF. The CDR3 nucleotides read TGCGCCAGCAGTGAGTGGGATCAGCCCCAGCATTTT.